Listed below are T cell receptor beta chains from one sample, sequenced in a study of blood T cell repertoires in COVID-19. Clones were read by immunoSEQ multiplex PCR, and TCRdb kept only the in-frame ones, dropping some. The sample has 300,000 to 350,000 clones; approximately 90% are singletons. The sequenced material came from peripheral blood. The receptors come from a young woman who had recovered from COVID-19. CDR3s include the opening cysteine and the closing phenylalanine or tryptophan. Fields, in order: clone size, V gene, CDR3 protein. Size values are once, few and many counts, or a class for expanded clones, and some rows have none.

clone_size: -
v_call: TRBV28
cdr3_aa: CASIGAEETQYF

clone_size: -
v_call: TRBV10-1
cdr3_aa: CASSGSGGPRTQYF

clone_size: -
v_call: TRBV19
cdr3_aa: CASSKLDDTGELFF

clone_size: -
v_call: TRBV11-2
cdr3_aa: CASSLVGTDYNSPLHF

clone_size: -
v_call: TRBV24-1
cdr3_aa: CATSERTSFPLETQYF

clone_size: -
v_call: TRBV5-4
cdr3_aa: CASSFGGRAYGYTF

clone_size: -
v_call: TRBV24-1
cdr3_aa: CATSDSWKGANYGYTF

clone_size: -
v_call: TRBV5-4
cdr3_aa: CASSLVAGTEAFF

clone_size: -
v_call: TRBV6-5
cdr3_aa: CASSRQAYSNQPQHF

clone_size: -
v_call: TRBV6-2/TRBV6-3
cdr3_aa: CASSSDRDRGLGPQHF

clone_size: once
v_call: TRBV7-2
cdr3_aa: CASSIWTGNNQPQHF

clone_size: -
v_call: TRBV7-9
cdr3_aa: CASSIARTGTAGTDTQYF

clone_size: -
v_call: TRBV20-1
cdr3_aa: CSASLPGMASGSPSSNTDTQYF

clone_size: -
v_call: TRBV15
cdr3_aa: CATSTGLAGIVETQYF

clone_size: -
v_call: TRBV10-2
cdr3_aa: CASIHSGRGGSGNEQFF

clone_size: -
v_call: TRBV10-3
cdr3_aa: CAISVKGGWSTGELFF

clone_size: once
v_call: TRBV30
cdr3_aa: CAWSIGQGAQSTQYF

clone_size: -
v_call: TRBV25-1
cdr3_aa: CASSITGTDTQYF

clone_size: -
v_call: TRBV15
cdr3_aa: CATSSDYAGNQPQHF

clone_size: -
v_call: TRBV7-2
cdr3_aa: CASSNRQGNNEQFF

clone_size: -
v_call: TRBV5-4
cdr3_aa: CASSFGRSSYNEQFF

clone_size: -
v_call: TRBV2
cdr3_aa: CASSEGGRNWETQYF

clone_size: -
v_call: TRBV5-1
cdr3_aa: CASSFLAGDYNEQFF

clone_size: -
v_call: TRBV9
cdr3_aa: CASSVDLAGATNTGELFF

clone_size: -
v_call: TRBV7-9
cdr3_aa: CASSFSRETQYF

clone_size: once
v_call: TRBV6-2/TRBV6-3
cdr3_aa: CASRLSSGELFF

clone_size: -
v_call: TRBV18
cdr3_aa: CASSPGGREGGYTF

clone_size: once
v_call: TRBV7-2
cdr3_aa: CASTGLASRVNEQFF

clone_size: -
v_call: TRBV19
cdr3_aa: CASSSQGWNTEAFF

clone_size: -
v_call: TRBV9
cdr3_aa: CASSGAGTSGKRKQFF

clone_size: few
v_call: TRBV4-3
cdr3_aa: CASSQDGTANTEAFF

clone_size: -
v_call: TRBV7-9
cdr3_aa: CASSLVLGGLMNTEAFF

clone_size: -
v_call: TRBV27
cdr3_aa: CASSPRFGQGGNVEITQYF

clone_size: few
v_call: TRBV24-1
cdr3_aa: CATSALATVSYNEQFF

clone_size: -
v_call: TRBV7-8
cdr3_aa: CASSSLRVEENTEAFF